This is a list of T cell receptor beta chains from one sample in a study of blood T cell repertoires in COVID-19. The data were produced by immunoSEQ multiplex PCR, yet TCRdb's version contains in-frame clones alone and is incomplete. Of 84,000 or so clones listed, around 82% were seen once; the top ten hold about a third. The sample was peripheral blood. The receptors derive from a man aged 60 to 69 with COVID-19, enrolled during active disease. Both conserved end residues are part of each CDR3. D genes are given only for firm matches. Expanded clones are given a class, and other clones once, few, many or no size at all.

j_gene,v_gene,abundance,d_gene,CDR3nt,CDR3aa
TRBJ2-7,TRBV12-3/TRBV12-4,many,.,TGTGCCAGCAGTTTTCAGGGTTTAGAGCAGTACTTC,CASSFQGLEQYF
TRBJ2-1,TRBV5-1,.,TRBD1,TGCGCCAGCACCCCCCCCCGGGACAGCCACAATGAGCAGTTCTTC,CASTPPRDSHNEQFF
TRBJ2-2,TRBV10-2,once,TRBD1,TGCGCCAGCAGTGAGGGACAGGGGGACCCCGGGGAGCTGTTTTTT,CASSEGQGDPGELFF
TRBJ1-6,TRBV18,.,.,TGTGCCAGCTCACCACCGACAGGACTGAGGGGGAATTCACCCCTCCACTTT,CASSPPTGLRGNSPLHF
TRBJ2-7,TRBV7-8,.,TRBD1,TGTGCCAGCAGGGAACGGGACAGGGGGCGAGCAGTCCGCTCCTACGAGCAGTACTTC,CASRERDRGRAVRSYEQYF
TRBJ1-2,TRBV29-1,once,.,TGCAGCGTTGACACAGGGTCTTTGGTTGGCTACACCTTC,CSVDTGSLVGYTF
TRBJ2-5,TRBV7-8,.,TRBD1,TGTGCCAGCAGCTTGGGCCAGGGGGCGTCTGAGACCCAGTACTTC,CASSLGQGASETQYF
TRBJ1-2,TRBV7-9,once,TRBD1,TGTGCCAGCAGCATGGGACAGTCTAACTATGGCTACACCTTC,CASSMGQSNYGYTF
TRBJ2-2,TRBV5-6,few,TRBD1,TGTGCCAGCAGCTTAGGGACAGCGAACACCGGGGAGCTGTTTTTT,CASSLGTANTGELFF
TRBJ2-7,TRBV9,.,TRBD1,TGTGCCAGCAGCGGCCGACAGGGGGGTAACGAGCAGTACTTC,CASSGRQGGNEQYF
TRBJ1-5,TRBV7-2,.,.,TGTGCCAGCAGCGCAACGGGGTATCAGCCCCAGCATTTT,CASSATGYQPQHF
TRBJ1-4,TRBV4-1,.,TRBD1,TGCGCCAGCAGCCGGGTACAGGGGGCCCATGAAAAACTGTTTTTT,CASSRVQGAHEKLFF
TRBJ2-1,TRBV19,.,.,TGTGCCAGTAATACCTACAATGAGCAGTTCTTC,CASNTYNEQFF
TRBJ1-2,TRBV19,few,.,TGTGCCAGTAGTATGGCAGACTATGGCTACACCTTC,CASSMADYGYTF
TRBJ2-7,TRBV21-1,.,.,TGTGCCCGAGGACAGGACACCCACGAGCAGTACTTC,CARGQDTHEQYF
TRBJ2-3,TRBV6-2/TRBV6-3,.,.,TGTGCCAGCAGTTCCCCGGACAGGGAGGGAGATACGCAGTATTTT,CASSSPDREGDTQYF
TRBJ1-1,TRBV11-3,once,.,TGTGCCAGCAGCTTAGAACGAGGGCAGGCGAGTCGTTACGCTGAAGCTTTCTTT,CASSLERGQASRYAEAFF
TRBJ1-1,TRBV19,once,.,TGTGCCAGTAGTATCCGAGGGTACGACACTGAAGCTTTCTTT,CASSIRGYDTEAFF
TRBJ1-3,TRBV27,.,.,TGTGCCAGCAGTCCCTCTCCCGCCGGCTCTGGAAACACCATATATTTT,CASSPSPAGSGNTIYF